The source of this TCR beta chain is a study of CD8+ T cells in alopecia areata. Sequencing used cDNA as its template, made by extracting RNA and reverse transcribing it. TCRdb's table, derived via immunoSEQ multiplex PCR, lists solely in-frame clones and lacks some. The sample shows approximately 200,000 clones, about 60% of them seen only once. Between the trimmed V and J ends, which lost 1 base and 2 bases, there was a span of 1 base. From germline, CDR1 is DFQATT and CDR2 SNEGSKA (reference sequence). CDR3 length: 11 amino acids. Worth noting for this clone: Its antigen is unknown. Distinct nucleotide sequences in the sample also encode this CDR3.

Treatment indicated: oral pan-JAK inhibitor, 5-10 mg twice daily. Findings of the study overall: Many expanded lesional clones persisted during tofacitinib (in both scalp and blood). Significant decreases in scalp clonality and expanded CD8+ clones followed tofacitinib treatment. Researchers say the link of baseline CD8+ expansion to response remains uncertain, with one nonresponder.

The origin of this receptor is a human donor with alopecia areata. The source was CD4+ T cells sorted from blood, collected at week 4, from a patient treated with tofacitinib. This chain connects TRBV20-1 to TRBJ2-3; D is unclear. The CDR3: CSARATDTQYF. In DNA, the CDR3 is TGCAGTGCTAGAGCCACAGATACGCAGTATTTT.